This T cell receptor beta chain was retrieved from a study of blood T cell repertoires in COVID-19. Overall study: COVID-19 samples from acute and convalescent phases originated in the United States, Italy and Spain.

Germline V gives CDR1 KGHSH, CDR2 LQKENI. V was pared by 2 bases and J by 5 bases, with 13 bases between. The CDR3 totals 14 residues. Authors' methods: Amplification of reference gene primers was used by the study to estimate nucleated cell counts. Using immunoSEQ multiplex PCR, the repertoire was profiled, and TCRdb retains in-frame clones only, with some absent. The DNA was the basis for D and trimming; V, J and clone size are from that table. The data hold about 150,000 clones, with approximately 83% observed a single time. The origin of this receptor is a woman aged 55-70 years with acute or convalescent COVID-19. The sample was peripheral blood. V is TRBV18 and J is TRBJ2-7; D is perhaps TRBD1 (5 bases). The CDR3 DNA sequence: TGTGCCAGCTCACCAAGCCAGGGTATTGACGAGCAGTACTTC. It specifies CASSPSQGIDEQYF.